This T cell receptor (beta chain) was sequenced during a study of T cell changes during pregnancy in multiple sclerosis (dated by TCRdb to the late 2010s). Context from the whole study: In women with multiple sclerosis, the researchers looked at how the T cell repertoire shifted as pregnancy progressed.

Deletion took 0 bases off V and 2 bases off J, with a span of 13 bases between the germline ends. CDR1 and CDR2 (SGDLS, YYNGEE) derive from the germline V gene. Measured from the cysteine to the phenylalanine, the CDR3 is 16 residues long. Only the CDR3 DNA stays, 48 bases, in frame from base 1. Worth noting for this clone: The clone's antigen remains unknown. Base qualities are not at hand, and no much larger clone is one base apart.

Preparation of the library involved the immunoSEQ multiplex PCR assay. TCRdb took this table from immuneACCESS and kept in-frame rearrangements with V and J called. Such tables lack part of the clones; where checked against another copy, unresolved V genes explain under half of the gap, and the rest is unexplained. For this sample there are about 100,000 clones; just over 90% appear just once. The ten top clones hold approximately 1.2% of the sample. The TCR originated in a female donor with multiple sclerosis, enrolled in a pregnancy study. The V and J segments used are TRBV9 and TRBJ2-3, with no D gene named confidently. The material was peripheral blood, obtained in the second trimester of pregnancy. The CDR3 region has the sequence CASSVASSYPTDTQYF. Read as DNA, the sequence is TGTGCCAGCAGCGTAGCGTCCTCGTATCCCACAGATACGCAGTATTTT.